The 17 T cell receptor beta chains presented below share a single source sample, sequenced in a study of human T cells and chemical hapten exposure. TCRdb independently ran MiXCR on the RACE reads; one entry per CDR3 protein. This table holds 27,000 or so distinct CDR3 sequences, roughly a tenth found once. The sample's time point: patch test 2, 6 weeks after DPC sensitization. Treatment noted: therapeutic diphenylcyclopropenone sensitization with weekly scalp DPC. This specimen was whole blood, taken in connection with sensitization to the hapten diphenylcyclopropenone (DPC). The receptors come from a man aged 25 to 40 with alopecia areata. Some clones in this sample may be carry-over from other donors' samples.

This clonotype was counted many times. The chain is built from TRBV6-2 or TRBV6-3 and TRBJ2-2; D remains ambiguous. Looked up from germline, CDR1 is MNHEY and CDR2 is SVGEGT. Trimming took off 5 bases at V and 6 bases at J, with 7 bases between the two ends. The CDR3 extends over 12 amino acids. CDR3 nucleotides: TGTGCCAGCAGTACGGCCCCCGGGGAGCTGTTTTTT. Its translation is CASSTAPGELFF.

This clonotype was observed a handful of times. V usage is TRBV6-4 and J usage is TRBJ2-2; tentatively, D is TRBD2 (6 bases). Trimming removed 4 bases at V and 2 bases at J, with 11 bases between. This CDR3 spans 15 amino acids. Germline values: CDR1 MRHNA, CDR2 SNTAGT. In nucleotides, the CDR3 is TGTGCCAGCAGTGCAACGGGAGAAAACACCGGGGAGCTGTTTTTT. It encodes CASSATGENTGELFF.

This sequence joins TRBV11-1 and TRBJ2-5; no reliable D call. The CDR3 runs to 13 residues. Germline V lookup: CDR1 SGHAT, CDR2 FQDESV (reference sequence). V was trimmed by 3 bases and J by 5 bases, leaving 10 bases between them. CDR3 nucleotides: TGTGCCAGCAGCTTGGGCTTCCCTGAGACCCAGTACTTC. This encodes CASSLGFPETQYF.

This clonotype has at least ten counts. The J gene is TRBJ1-1, the V gene TRBV3-1, with D uncertain. The CDR3 length is 13 residues. V gave up 5 bases and J gave up 5 bases, with 12 bases separating them. Germline lookup yields CDR1 LGHDT and CDR2 YNNKEL (reference sequence). CDR3 in DNA: TGTGCCAGCAGCTTCCCGTTAGGGACTGAAGCTTTCTTT. Residues: CASSFPLGTEAFF.

This clonotype was observed many times. The chain uses TRBV7-9 and TRBJ2-5, with 10 bases matching TRBD1. With 5 bases clipped from V and 5 bases from J, the junction kept 8 bases outside the gene matches. The V gene's germline CDR1 is SEHNR and CDR2 FQNEAQ (reference sequence). This CDR3 region has 15 residues. The CDR3 protein is CASSPQTGGGETQYF. Written as DNA, the CDR3 is TGTGCCAGCAGCCCGCAGACAGGGGGCGGTGAGACCCAGTACTTC.

This clonotype was observed many times. The CDR3 here is CASSYEGGRTGELFF. In DNA form, the CDR3 reads TGTGCCAGCTCCTACGAAGGGGGCAGGACCGGGGAGCTGTTTTTT. V gene TRBV2 combines with J gene TRBJ2-2; 7 bases align to TRBD1. The V gene's germline CDR1 is SNHLY and CDR2 FYNNEI. The length of the CDR3 is 15 residues. V shed 8 bases and J 5 bases; nucleotides not matched to a gene: 11.

The CDR3, as DNA: TGTGCCAGCAGTGAAGCTGGAGGCACAGATACGCAGTATTTT. This encodes CASSEAGGTDTQYF. The chain links TRBV6-1 to TRBJ2-3; the D is unclear. The germline V gene has CDR1 MNHNS and CDR2 SASEGT. V was cut by 0 bases and J by 1 base, with 5 bases left in between. There are 14 residues in the CDR3.

This clonotype was found many times. This chain links TRBV11-2 with TRBJ2-6, with D possibly TRBD1 on 6 matching bases. Germline-derived CDR1 and CDR2 are SGHAT and FQNNGV. CDR3 size: 17 residues. Between the trimmed V and J ends, which lost 5 bases and 1 base, there was a span of 15 bases. The CDR3 region is CASSPGMRGSGANVLTF. CDR3 bases: TGTGCCAGCAGCCCCGGGATGAGGGGGTCTGGGGCCAACGTCCTGACTTTC.

The table lists this clonotype with many counts. The rearrangement uses TRBV7-8 and TRBJ2-3, with a possible D match to TRBD2 (6 bases). CDR1 and CDR2 from the germline V gene are SGHVS and FQNEAQ. This CDR3 is built from 14 residues. Trimming cost V 2 bases and J 4 bases, with 10 bases left between them. The CDR3 bases are TGTGCCAGCAGCTTAAATGCGGGGCCAGATACGCAGTATTTT. It codes for CASSLNAGPDTQYF.

This clonotype has at least ten counts. The chain joins TRBV6-2 or TRBV6-3 to TRBJ2-1, with D possibly being TRBD1 or TRBD2 (5 bases each). The CDR3 has 15 residues. The V gene's germline CDR1 is MNHEY and CDR2 SVGEGT. V lost 5 bases and J 9 bases, leaving 20 bases between the germline ends. The CDR3 bases are TGTGCCAGCAGTCGACCGGGACCCGCTCGACGTGAGCAGTTCTTC. Its protein is CASSRPGPARREQFF.

This clonotype is medium-sized within its sample. V is TRBV19 and J is TRBJ2-3, with a tentative D call TRBD1 (6 bases). Germline CDR1 reads LNHDA; CDR2 reads SQIVND (reference sequence). V lost 6 bases to trimming and J lost 1 base, with 8 bases between them. The CDR3 loop spans 13 amino acids. The CDR3 spells CASSPGGTDTQYF. The CDR3 DNA reads as TGTGCCAGTAGCCCAGGGGGCACAGATACGCAGTATTTT.

The chain uses TRBV12-3 or TRBV12-4 and TRBJ2-1; possible D gene TRBD1, 5 bases. This CDR3 is 15 amino acids long. V lost 6 bases and J 5 bases, leaving 17 bases between the germline ends. CDR3 DNA sequence: TGTGCCAGCAGCGTAGGGGCAGGTGAGAACAATGAGCAGTTCTTC. Amino acid sequence: CASSVGAGENNEQFF.

There are many counts of this clonotype. The CDR3 spells CASSLYRSRTDTQYF. CDR3 nucleotide sequence: TGTGCCAGCAGTTTATACCGATCTCGCACAGATACGCAGTATTTT. The rearrangement links TRBV12-3 or TRBV12-4 to TRBJ2-3; D is ambiguous. With 2 bases removed from V and 1 base from J, the gap between germline ends came to 10 bases. The CDR3 is made up of 15 amino acids.

This chain links TRBV29-1 with TRBJ2-1; D gene uncertain. Germline assignment: CDR1 SQVTM and CDR2 ANQGSEA. CDR3 length: 14 residues. Trimming left V 7 bases short and J 8 bases short, with 21 bases between. The CDR3 sequence: CSADPGFLHDEQFF. The CDR3 DNA reads TGCAGCGCCGACCCGGGCTTCCTGCACGATGAGCAGTTCTTC.

The DNA for the CDR3 is TGTGCCAGCAGATTACCCGGACAGGGTGAGAACACTGAAGCTTTCTTT. Translating gives CASRLPGQGENTEAFF. This sequence joins TRBV7-9 and TRBJ1-1; 8 nucleotides align to TRBD1. Germline trimming cut 6 bases from V and 1 base from J; bases unmatched to any gene: 10. CDR3 length: 16 residues. Germline V gives CDR1 SEHNR, CDR2 FQNEAQ (reference sequence). The full variable domain, with the rest looked up from reference TRBV7-9 and TRBJ1-1, is DTGVSQNPRHKITKRGQNVTFRCDPISEHNRLYWYRQTLGQGPEFLTYFQNEAQLEKSRLLSDRFSAERPKGSFSTLEIQRTEQGDSAMYLCASRLPGQGENTEAFFGQGTRLTVV.

This clonotype was counted only a few times. The chain has TRBV7-9 and TRBJ2-7, with 15 bases lining up with TRBD2. The CDR3 has 17 residues. V trimming: 4 bases; J trimming: 2 bases; junction bases outside the gene matches: 6. Germline loops: CDR1 SEHNR, CDR2 FQNEAQ (reference sequence). CDR3 amino acids: CASSSSGLAGGTYEQYF. The CDR3 nucleotides read TGTGCCAGCAGCTCGTCGGGACTAGCGGGGGGAACCTACGAGCAGTACTTC.

In its sample, this clonotype was seen many times. V usage is TRBV3-1 and J usage is TRBJ2-1, with 7 bases that match TRBD1. CDR1 and CDR2 (germline): LGHDT, YNNKEL (reference sequence). The CDR3 loop spans 15 amino acids. Losses at the gene ends were 0 bases for V and 8 bases for J; bases not matched to a gene: 7. The CDR3 is CASSQEGRGYDEQFF. DNA for the CDR3: TGTGCCAGCAGCCAAGAGGGCAGGGGGTACGATGAGCAGTTCTTC.